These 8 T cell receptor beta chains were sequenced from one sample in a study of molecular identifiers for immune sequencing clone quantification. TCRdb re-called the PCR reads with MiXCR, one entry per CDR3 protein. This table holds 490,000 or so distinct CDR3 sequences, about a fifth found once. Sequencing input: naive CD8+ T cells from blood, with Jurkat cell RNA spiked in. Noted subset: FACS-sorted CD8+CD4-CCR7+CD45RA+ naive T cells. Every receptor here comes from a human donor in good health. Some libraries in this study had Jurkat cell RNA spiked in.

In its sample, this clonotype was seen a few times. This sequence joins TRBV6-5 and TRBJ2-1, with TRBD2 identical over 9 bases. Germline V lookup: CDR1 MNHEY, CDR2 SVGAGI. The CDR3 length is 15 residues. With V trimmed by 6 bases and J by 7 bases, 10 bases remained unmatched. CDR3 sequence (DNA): TGTGCCAGCAGCCCGAGCGGGAGGCAAGGGAATGAGCAGTTCTTC. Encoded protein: CASSPSGRQGNEQFF.

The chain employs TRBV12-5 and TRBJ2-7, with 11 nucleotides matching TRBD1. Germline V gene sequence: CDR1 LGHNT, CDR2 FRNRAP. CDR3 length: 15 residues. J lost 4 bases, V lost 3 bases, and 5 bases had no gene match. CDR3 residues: CASGFAGQGAYEQYF. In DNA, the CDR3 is TGTGCTAGTGGTTTCGCTGGACAGGGGGCGTACGAGCAGTACTTC. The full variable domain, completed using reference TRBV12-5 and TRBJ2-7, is DARVTQTPRHKVTEMGQEVTMRCQPILGHNTVFWYRQTMMQGLELLAYFRNRAPLDDSGMPKDRFSAEMPDATLATLKIQPSEPRDSAVYFCASGFAGQGAYEQYFGPGTRLTVT.

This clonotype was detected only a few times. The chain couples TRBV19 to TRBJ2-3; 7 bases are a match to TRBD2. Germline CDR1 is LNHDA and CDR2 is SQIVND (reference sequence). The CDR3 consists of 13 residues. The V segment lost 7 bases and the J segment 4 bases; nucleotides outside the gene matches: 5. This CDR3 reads CASKTSSPDTQYF. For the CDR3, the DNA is TGTGCCAGTAAGACTAGCTCCCCAGATACGCAGTATTTT.

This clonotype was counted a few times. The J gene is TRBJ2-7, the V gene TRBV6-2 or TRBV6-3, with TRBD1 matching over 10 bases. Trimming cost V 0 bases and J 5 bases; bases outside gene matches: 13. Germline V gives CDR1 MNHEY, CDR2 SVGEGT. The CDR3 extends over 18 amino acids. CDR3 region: CASSYSTDAGTGVDEQYF. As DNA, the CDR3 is TGTGCCAGCAGTTACTCGACGGACGCAGGGACAGGGGTCGACGAGCAGTACTTC.

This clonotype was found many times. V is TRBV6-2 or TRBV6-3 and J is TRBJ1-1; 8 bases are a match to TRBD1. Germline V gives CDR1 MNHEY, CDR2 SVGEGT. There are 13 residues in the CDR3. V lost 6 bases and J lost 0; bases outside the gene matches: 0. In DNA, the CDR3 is TGTGCCAGCAGGGGACAGGTGAACACTGAAGCTTTCTTT. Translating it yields CASRGQVNTEAFF.

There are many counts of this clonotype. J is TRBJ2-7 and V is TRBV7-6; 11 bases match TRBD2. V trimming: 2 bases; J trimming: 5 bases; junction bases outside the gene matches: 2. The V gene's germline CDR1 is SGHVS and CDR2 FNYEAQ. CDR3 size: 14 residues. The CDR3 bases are TGTGCCAGCAGCTTAACTAGCGGGGGTCACGAGCAGTACTTC. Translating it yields CASSLTSGGHEQYF.

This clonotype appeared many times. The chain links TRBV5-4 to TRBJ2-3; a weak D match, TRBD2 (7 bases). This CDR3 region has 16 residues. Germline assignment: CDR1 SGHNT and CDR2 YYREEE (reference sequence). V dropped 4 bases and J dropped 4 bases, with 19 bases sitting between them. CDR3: CASSPIAGQGPDTQYF. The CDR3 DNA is TGTGCCAGCAGCCCAATAGCGGGTCAGGGGCCAGATACGCAGTATTTT.

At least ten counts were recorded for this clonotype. CDR3: CASSDTGTSAIGTQYF. The CDR3, as DNA: TGTGCCAGCAGCGATACCGGGACTAGCGCCATTGGCACCCAGTACTTC. This chain joins TRBV9 and TRBJ2-5; TRBD2 aligns across 10 bases. The CDR3 is 16 residues long. The ends lost 3 bases at V and 8 bases at J; junction bases unmatched: 13. CDR1 is SGDLS and CDR2 is YYNGEE in the germline V gene.